Described below is a single TCR beta chain sequence and its context. Its target is unknown. This sample was taken from a study of memory CD4+ T cells and cytomegalovirus serostatus. Study at large: This sample comes from healthy Belgian adults, under 10 CMV seropositive, 24 seronegative.

Germline values: CDR1 SGHTA, CDR2 FQGNSA. The length of the CDR3 is 17 residues. The ends were cut back, 4 bases at V and 4 bases at J, with 21 bases in the middle. The sort gate was single viable CD3+CD4+CD8-CD45RO+ cells for memory CD4+ T cells. Study findings and constraints: Of approximately 160 reported CMV TCRbeta sequences, 65 to 85 were found in memory CD4+ repertoires.

This table comes from immunoSEQ multiplex PCR, and its TCRdb copy is limited to in-frame clones, with some not included. The sample has 55,000 to 65,000 clones; about 81% are singletons. The sequencing input was memory CD4+ T cells from blood. The TCR comes from an adult in good health and CMV-seronegative. V gene TRBV7-2 combines with J gene TRBJ2-3, with D perhaps given as TRBD1 or TRBD2 (5 bases each). CDR3 region: CASSSLEGWSIPDTQYF. In nucleotides, the CDR3 is TGTGCCAGCAGCTCCCTAGAGGGGTGGAGCATCCCAGATACGCAGTATTTT.